The 31 T cell receptor beta chains presented below share a single source sample, sequenced in a study of shared clonotypes between healthy human individuals. Data came from immunoSEQ multiplex PCR; TCRdb stores just in-frame clones and leaves some out. The table has millions of clones, roughly nine tenths seen once. Sequencing was carried out using naive CD4+ T cells sorted from blood. Subset specified: CD45RA+ positively selected. The receptors here all came from a man in his late teens or twenties in good health.

This chain links TRBV6-5 with TRBJ2-5; D call uncertain. Germline CDR1 MNHEY, CDR2 SVGAGI. CDR3 length equals 14 residues. V lost 0 bases and J 3 bases, leaving 8 bases between the germline ends. The CDR3 loop is CASSYSLSEETQYF. CDR3 sequence (DNA): TGTGCCAGCAGTTACTCTCTCTCGGAAGAGACCCAGTACTTC.

The chain links TRBV28 to TRBJ1-2, with D perhaps matching TRBD1 (5 bases). CDR1 is MDHEN, CDR2 SYDVKM, per germline. The CDR3 totals 14 residues. V lost 5 bases and J lost 6, with 16 bases in between. For the CDR3, the DNA is TGTGCCAGCAGTGTGCGGGGCGCCCGTAATGGCTACACCTTC. Protein product: CASSVRGARNGYTF.

In its sample, this clone was seen once. The genes are TRBV2 and TRBJ1-1, with 11 bases aligning to TRBD1. This CDR3 comprises 16 residues. The germline CDR1 and CDR2 sequences are SNHLY and FYNNEI. Trimming at V came to 4 bases and at J to 1 base, leaving 5 bases not matched to a gene. The chain's CDR3 is CASSADRGLRNTEAFF. As DNA, the CDR3 is TGTGCCAGCAGTGCGGACAGGGGGCTTCGGAACACTGAAGCTTTCTTT.

The CDR3 DNA sequence: TGTGCCAGCAGCGTAGGAGAGGGGGGGAGCACAGATACGCAGTATTTT. This gives the protein CASSVGEGGSTDTQYF. V is TRBV9 and J is TRBJ2-3; D is possibly TRBD2 (7 bases). This CDR3 is built from 16 residues. V dropped 0 bases and J dropped 0 bases, with 11 bases sitting between them. CDR1 is SGDLS, CDR2 YYNGEE, per germline.

CDR3 in amino acids: CASSLGDRAAGELFF. CDR3 coding DNA: TGTGCCAGCAGCTTAGGGGACAGGGCAGCCGGGGAGCTGTTTTTT. This rearrangement joins TRBV7-9 to TRBJ2-2; 9 bases line up with TRBD1. The CDR3 spans 15 residues. CDR1 is SEHNR and CDR2 is FQNEAQ in the germline V gene (reference sequence). The V gene end was trimmed by 1 base and the J gene end by 6 bases; junction bases not matched to a gene: 3.

V gene TRBV5-5 combines with J gene TRBJ2-5; D is unresolved. Germline CDR1 reads SGHKS; CDR2 reads YYEKEE (reference sequence). Trimming removed 0 bases from V and 1 base from J, with 7 bases in between. This CDR3 has 14 residues. This CDR3 reads CASSLAVSQETQYF. The CDR3 bases are TGTGCCAGCAGCTTGGCGGTAAGCCAAGAGACCCAGTACTTC.

The genes are TRBV9 and TRBJ2-5; 8 bases fit TRBD2. V was pared by 3 bases and J by 5 bases, with 9 bases of the junction left unmatched. There are 15 residues in the CDR3. In germline, CDR1 is SGDLS, CDR2 YYNGEE. Written as DNA, the CDR3 is TGTGCCAGCAGCGCCCAATTAGCGGGGTCGGAGACCCAGTACTTC. Translating gives CASSAQLAGSETQYF.

The count of this clone is one. This sequence joins TRBV25-1 and TRBJ2-7; perhaps D is TRBD1 or TRBD2 (5 bases each). CDR3 length: 12 amino acids. The germline V gene encodes CDR1 MGHDK and CDR2 SYGVNS. V was trimmed by 6 bases and J by 2 bases, leaving 8 bases between them. The chain's CDR3 is CASSPGPYEQYF. The DNA of the CDR3 is TGTGCCAGCAGCCCGGGACCCTACGAGCAGTACTTC.

This clone was detected a few times. The V call is TRBV6-1, the J call TRBJ1-6, with 7 nucleotides matching TRBD1. The germline gives CDR1 MNHNS, CDR2 SASEGT. The J segment lost 7 bases and the V segment lost 7 bases, leaving 4 bases of the junction unmatched. The CDR3 runs to 13 residues. The CDR3 sequence: CASMGQSNSPLHF. CDR3 nucleotides: TGTGCCAGCATGGGACAGTCCAATTCACCCCTCCACTTT.

V usage is TRBV28 and J usage is TRBJ1-5; possible D gene TRBD1, 5 bases. This CDR3 has 15 residues. V was pared by 3 bases and J by 7 bases, with 16 bases between. Germline CDR1 reads MDHEN; CDR2 reads SYDVKM. The CDR3 is CASSFQGPRGQPQHF. As DNA, the CDR3 is TGTGCCAGCAGTTTCCAGGGCCCTCGAGGCCAGCCCCAGCATTTT.

The chain recombines TRBV29-1 with TRBJ2-2; 7 bases are shared with TRBD2. This CDR3 spans 16 amino acids. Looked up from germline, CDR1 is SQVTM and CDR2 is ANQGSEA. V lost 4 bases, J lost 2 bases, and 10 bases stayed unmatched. For the CDR3, the DNA is TGCAGCGTTGGGAACGGGGGAGGGGCAAACACCGGGGAGCTGTTTTTT. It encodes CSVGNGGGANTGELFF.

This chain uses TRBV5-1 with TRBJ2-5; the D gene is possibly TRBD1 (5 bases). V was pared by 0 bases and J by 2 bases, with 14 bases between. The CDR3 loop spans 16 amino acids. Germline-derived CDR1 and CDR2 are SGHRS and YFSETQ. This CDR3 is CASSLGHGASQETQYF. CDR3 in DNA: TGCGCCAGCAGCTTGGGGCATGGGGCAAGTCAAGAGACCCAGTACTTC. Full variable domain (remainder filled in from reference TRBV5-1 and TRBJ2-5): KAGVTQTPRYLIKTRGQQVTLSCSPISGHRSVSWYQQTPGQGLQFLFEYFSETQRNKGNFPGRFSGRQFSNSRSEMNVSTLELGDSALYLCASSLGHGASQETQYFGPGTRLLVL.

This chain joins TRBV25-1 and TRBJ2-2; 8 bases fit TRBD2. The CDR3 sequence is 16 residues long. With 4 bases clipped from V and 7 bases from J, the junction kept 11 bases outside the gene matches. Germline V CDR1 and CDR2: MGHDK, SYGVNS. CDR3 nucleotide sequence: TGTGCCAGCAGTGGGAAAGCGGGAGCGGTAGTCGGGGAGCTGTTTTTT. Its translation: CASSGKAGAVVGELFF. Using reference TRBV25-1 and TRBJ2-2 for the parts outside the CDR3, the full variable domain is EADIYQTPRYLVIGTGKKITLECSQTMGHDKMYWYQQDPGMELHLIHYSYGVNSTEKGDLSSESTVSRIRTEHFPLTLESARPSHTSQYLCASSGKAGAVVGELFFGEGSRLTVL.

The chain has TRBV7-3 and TRBJ1-6; 8 bases agree with TRBD1. The CDR3 is 17 amino acids. V was pared by 2 bases and J by 4 bases, with 7 bases of the junction left unmatched. Germline CDR1 and CDR2: SGHTA and FQGTGA. The DNA for the CDR3 is TGTGCCAGCAGCTTACCCCGGACAGGGATTTATAATTCACCCCTCCACTTT. Translated, it gives CASSLPRTGIYNSPLHF.

The chain links TRBV29-1 to TRBJ2-7, with D perhaps matching TRBD1 (5 bases). Germline assignment: CDR1 SQVTM and CDR2 ANQGSEA. The V end was cut by 6 bases, the J end by 1 base, with 10 bases between. The CDR3 consists of 12 residues. CDR3 nucleotide sequence: TGCAGCGTCGACAGTGGGTCCTACGAGCAGTACTTC. This codes for CSVDSGSYEQYF.

In this sample, this clone turned up once. The chain uses TRBV9 and TRBJ2-1, with TRBD2 identical over 14 bases. This CDR3 comprises 15 residues. Germline V gene lookup returns CDR1 SGDLS and CDR2 YYNGEE. V trimming: 4 bases; J trimming: 7 bases; junction bases outside the gene matches: 4. The CDR3 here is CASSTGLAGDNEQFF. CDR3 coding DNA: TGTGCCAGCAGCACGGGACTAGCGGGAGATAATGAGCAGTTCTTC. Based on the CDR3 plus reference TRBV9 and TRBJ2-1, the full variable domain is DSGVTQTPKHLITATGQRVTLRCSPRSGDLSVYWYQQSLDQGLQFLIQYYNGEERAKGNILERFSAQQFPDLHSELNLSSLELGDSALYFCASSTGLAGDNEQFFGPGTRLTVL.

A single count supports this clone. This sequence joins TRBV7-2 and TRBJ2-5; 10 nucleotides agree with TRBD1. After removal of 1 base from V and 3 bases from J, the junction contained 2 bases not matched to a gene. CDR1 and CDR2 (germline): SGHTA, FQGNSA. The CDR3 totals 15 residues. For the CDR3, the DNA is TGTGCCAGCAGCTTAGATGGGACAGGGGAAGAGACCCAGTACTTC. Residues: CASSLDGTGEETQYF.

The chain carries TRBV18 and TRBJ1-3; possibly TRBD1 for D (5 bases). Germline CDR1 is KGHSH and CDR2 is LQKENI. CDR3 length: 15 residues. The V end lost 2 bases, the J end lost 2 bases, and 10 bases lay between the germline ends. CDR3: CASSPEGTPGNTIYF. The CDR3 DNA sequence: TGTGCCAGCTCACCAGAAGGGACCCCTGGAAACACCATATATTTT.

V gene TRBV28 combines with J gene TRBJ2-1; a weak D match, TRBD1 (5 bases). V was pared by 2 bases and J by 8 bases, with 13 bases between. The CDR3 is made up of 14 amino acids. From germline, CDR1 is MDHEN and CDR2 SYDVKM. Here the CDR3 DNA reads TGTGCCAGCAGTTTAAAAGGGGTACGGGATGAGCAGTTCTTC. It codes for CASSLKGVRDEQFF.

The chain has TRBV5-5 and TRBJ2-7, with D possibly TRBD2 on 5 matching bases. Trimming removed 1 base at V and 5 bases at J, with 10 bases between. The CDR3 runs to 13 residues. Germline CDR1 is SGHKS and CDR2 is YYEKEE (reference sequence). The chain's CDR3 is CASSLRGYDEQYF. DNA of the CDR3: TGTGCCAGCAGCTTGAGAGGGTACGACGAGCAGTACTTC.

The V gene is TRBV27, the J gene TRBJ1-2, with no clear D. Germline V gene sequence: CDR1 MNHEY, CDR2 SMNVEV (reference sequence). The ends were cut back, 7 bases at V and 1 base at J, with 7 bases in the middle. The CDR3 consists of 12 residues. Written as DNA, the CDR3 is TGTGCCAGCAAGGAGGGTAACTATGGCTACACCTTC. Translating gives CASKEGNYGYTF.

V and J are TRBV7-2 and TRBJ2-3, with a possible D match to TRBD2 (6 bases). Trimming left V 1 base short and J 0 bases short, with 11 bases between. Germline V gene sequence: CDR1 SGHTA, CDR2 FQGNSA. CDR3 length equals 16 residues. The CDR3 DNA follows: TGTGCCAGCAGCTTAGTCCCGGGACTGAGCACAGATACGCAGTATTTT. Protein product: CASSLVPGLSTDTQYF. Full variable domain (rest looked up from reference TRBV7-2 and TRBJ2-3): GAGVSQSPSNKVTEKGKDVELRCDPISGHTALYWYRQSLGQGLEFLIYFQGNSAPDKSGLPSDRFSAERTGGSVSTLTIQRTQQEDSAVYLCASSLVPGLSTDTQYFGPGTRLTVL.

The chain uses TRBV28 and TRBJ2-7, with D perhaps TRBD2 (6 bases). There are 17 residues in the CDR3. Per the germline V gene, CDR1 is MDHEN and CDR2 is SYDVKM. V dropped 5 bases and J dropped 0 bases, with 20 bases sitting between them. The CDR3 here is CASSPREIRLVSYEQYF. The CDR3 DNA is TGTGCCAGCAGTCCACGGGAGATACGCTTGGTCTCCTACGAGCAGTACTTC. Drawing the rest from reference TRBV28 and TRBJ2-7, the complete variable domain is DVKVTQSSRYLVKRTGEKVFLECVQDMDHENMFWYRQDPGLGLRLIYFSYDVKMKEKGDIPEGYSVSREKKERFSLILESASTNQTSMYLCASSPREIRLVSYEQYFGPGTRLTVT.

This sequence joins TRBV2 and TRBJ1-1, with D tentatively TRBD1 (5 bases). CDR3 length: 13 residues. The germline CDR1 and CDR2 sequences are SNHLY and FYNNEI. V was shortened by 1 base and J by 5 bases, with 8 bases between the two germline ends. The CDR3 region is CASSEGGVTEAFF. CDR3 DNA: TGTGCCAGCAGTGAAGGAGGGGTGACTGAAGCTTTCTTT. The full variable domain, rest sourced from reference TRBV2 and TRBJ1-1, is EPEVTQTPSHQVTQMGQEVILRCVPISNHLYFYWYRQILGQKVEFLVSFYNNEISEKSEIFDDQFSVERPDGSNFTLKIRSTKLEDSAMYFCASSEGGVTEAFFGQGTRLTVV.

This sequence joins TRBV10-3 and TRBJ2-7, with 9 bases aligning to TRBD2. The CDR3 is 16 amino acids. V lost 4 bases, J lost 4 bases, and 11 bases stayed unmatched. Germline CDR1 reads ENHRY; CDR2 reads SYGVKD. As DNA, the CDR3 is TGTGCCATCAGTGCCTCTAGCGGGAAGTCTTTTTACGAGCAGTACTTC. Translated, it gives CAISASSGKSFYEQYF.

V and J are TRBV30 and TRBJ1-2, with a tentative D call TRBD1 (6 bases). This CDR3 is built from 15 residues. V lost 0 bases to trimming and J lost 4 bases, with 15 bases between them. Per germline, CDR1 GTSNPN and CDR2 SVGIG (reference sequence). The CDR3 is CAWSVFRGLGYGYTF. CDR3 DNA: TGTGCCTGGAGTGTATTTCGGGGGCTCGGCTATGGCTACACCTTC.

The sample holds one count of this clone. The chain has TRBV5-4 and TRBJ2-5; perhaps TRBD2 as D (6 bases). This CDR3 has 14 residues. CDR1 is SGHNT and CDR2 is YYREEE in the germline V gene (reference sequence). Trimming shortened V by 4 bases and J by 4 bases, and 14 bases separated the two germline ends. DNA of the CDR3: TGTGCCAGCAGCGGACCCATGGGGGGAGAGACCCAGTACTTC. This gives the protein CASSGPMGGETQYF. Together with reference TRBV5-4 and TRBJ2-5, the CDR3 gives the full variable domain: ETGVTQSPTHLIKTRGQQVTLRCSSQSGHNTVSWYQQALGQGPQFIFQYYREEENGRGNFPPRFSGLQFPNYSSELNVNALELDDSALYLCASSGPMGGETQYFGPGTRLLVL.

In this sample, this clone turned up a few times. This rearrangement joins TRBV2 to TRBJ1-2; 10 bases align to TRBD1. The CDR3 length is 15 residues. The J segment lost 8 bases and the V segment lost 6 bases, leaving 12 bases of the junction unmatched. The germline CDR1 and CDR2 sequences are SNHLY and FYNNEI. CDR3 sequence (DNA): TGTGCCAGCAGCGTCGCCCGACAGGGGGCGCGAGGCTACACCTTC. The encoded protein is CASSVARQGARGYTF.

This chain connects TRBV9 to TRBJ2-5; 9 bases agree with TRBD1. The CDR3 sequence is 13 residues long. V shed 4 bases and J 4 bases; nucleotides not matched to a gene: 2. Germline values: CDR1 SGDLS, CDR2 YYNGEE. The CDR3 here is CASSPGQGETQYF. CDR3 in DNA: TGTGCCAGCAGCCCGGGACAGGGAGAGACCCAGTACTTC.

This clone was seen only once. The chain carries TRBV2 and TRBJ2-3; 7 bases align to TRBD2. This CDR3 has 15 residues. Unmatched junction bases numbered 11, after V lost 4 bases and J lost 7 bases. In germline, CDR1 is SNHLY, CDR2 FYNNEI. CDR3 residues: CASSALAESGNTQYF. The CDR3 region has the DNA TGTGCCAGCAGTGCGCTAGCGGAGTCCGGGAATACGCAGTATTTT.

This clone was detected only a few times. V is TRBV6-1 and J is TRBJ1-2; the D is unclear. There are 13 residues in the CDR3. Germline V lookup: CDR1 MNHNS, CDR2 SASEGT. Trimming pared 2 bases from V and 3 bases from J, leaving 7 bases between. CDR3 DNA: TGTGCCAGCAGTGAAACGAGAGACTATGGCTACACCTTC. It translates to CASSETRDYGYTF.